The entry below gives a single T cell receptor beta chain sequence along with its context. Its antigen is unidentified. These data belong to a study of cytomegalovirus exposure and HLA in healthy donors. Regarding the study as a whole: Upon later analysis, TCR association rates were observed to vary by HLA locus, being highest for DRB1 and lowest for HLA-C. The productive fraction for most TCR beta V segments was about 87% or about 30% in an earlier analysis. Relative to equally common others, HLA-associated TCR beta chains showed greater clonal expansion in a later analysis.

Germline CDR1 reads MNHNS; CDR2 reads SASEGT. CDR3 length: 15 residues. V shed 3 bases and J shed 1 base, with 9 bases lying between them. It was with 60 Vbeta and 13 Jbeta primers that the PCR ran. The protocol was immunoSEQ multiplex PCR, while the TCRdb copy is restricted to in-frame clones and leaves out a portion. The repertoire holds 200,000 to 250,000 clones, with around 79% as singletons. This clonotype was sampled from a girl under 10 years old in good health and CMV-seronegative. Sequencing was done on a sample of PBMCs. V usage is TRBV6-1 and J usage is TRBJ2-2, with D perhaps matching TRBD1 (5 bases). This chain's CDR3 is CASSEWTLNTGELFF. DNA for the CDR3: TGTGCCAGCAGTGAGTGGACATTGAACACCGGGGAGCTGTTTTTT.